This passage covers 18 T cell receptor beta chains from one sample sequenced in a study of CD8 T cells in ankylosing spondylitis. From the 5' RACE reads, TCRdb called clonotypes with MiXCR, one entry per CDR3 protein. Of around 130,000 distinct CDR3 sequences in the sample, about 7% were seen once. Sequenced material: blood, either unsorted or a sorted T cell fraction (not recorded which). All receptors come from a male donor with ankylosing spondylitis or in good health (not recorded which).

This clonotype came up many times. The chain employs TRBV5-1 and TRBJ2-2, with no clear D. CDR3 size: 14 residues. CDR1 and CDR2 from the germline V gene are SGHRS and YFSETQ. V gave up 4 bases and J gave up 3 bases, with 10 bases separating them. CDR3 protein: CASSHRADTGELFF. The CDR3, as DNA: TGCGCCAGCAGCCACCGGGCCGACACCGGGGAGCTGTTTTTT.

This clonotype showed up many times. The J gene is TRBJ1-1, the V gene TRBV5-1, with D possibly being TRBD1 (5 bases). CDR1 is SGHRS and CDR2 is YFSETQ in the germline V gene. With 4 bases removed from V and 1 base from J, the gap between germline ends came to 11 bases. The CDR3 runs to 14 residues. CDR3 protein: CASSGAASNTEAFF. The CDR3 DNA is TGCGCCAGCAGCGGGGCAGCCTCGAACACTGAAGCTTTCTTT.

There are many counts of this clonotype. This chain connects TRBV7-2 to TRBJ2-3; D gene uncertain. V was cut by 5 bases and J by 8 bases, with 11 bases left in between. The CDR3 length is 12 residues. Germline V lookup: CDR1 SGHTA, CDR2 FQGNSA. The CDR3: CASSPESVTQYF. For the CDR3, the DNA is TGTGCCAGCAGCCCCGAATCGGTTACGCAGTATTTT.

The J gene is TRBJ2-1, the V gene TRBV5-1; unclear D gene. The V gene lost 0 bases and the J gene lost 6 bases, with 7 bases spanning the gap. There are 13 residues in the CDR3. Per the germline V gene, CDR1 is SGHRS and CDR2 is YFSETQ. The CDR3 reads CASSLDTGNEQFF. The CDR3 DNA follows: TGCGCCAGCAGCTTGGACACCGGCAATGAGCAGTTCTTC. The entire variable domain, with the rest obtained from reference TRBV5-1 and TRBJ2-1, is as follows: KAGVTQTPRYLIKTRGQQVTLSCSPISGHRSVSWYQQTPGQGLQFLFEYFSETQRNKGNFPGRFSGRQFSNSRSEMNVSTLELGDSALYLCASSLDTGNEQFFGPGTRLTVL.

Ten or more counts support this clonotype. V gene TRBV5-5 combines with J gene TRBJ2-3; 11 bases map to TRBD2. The trim removed 4 bases at V and 3 bases at J, leaving 7 bases unmatched. The CDR3 runs to 16 residues. Germline values: CDR1 SGHKS, CDR2 YYEKEE (reference sequence). The DNA for the CDR3 is TGTGCCAGCAGCGTCCCAACTAGCGGGAGTACAGATACGCAGTATTTT. It is translated as CASSVPTSGSTDTQYF. Full variable domain (remainder filled in from reference TRBV5-5 and TRBJ2-3): DAGVTQSPTHLIKTRGQQVTLRCSPISGHKSVSWYQQVLGQGPQFIFQYYEKEERGRGNFPDRFSARQFPNYSSELNVNALLLGDSALYLCASSVPTSGSTDTQYFGPGTRLTVL.

This clonotype was counted at least ten times. CDR3 region: CSASKDTEAFF. The CDR3 nucleotides read TGCAGTGCTAGTAAGGACACTGAAGCTTTCTTT. J is TRBJ1-1 and V is TRBV20-1; the D is unclear. The CDR3 runs 11 residues. CDR1 and CDR2 from the germline V gene are DFQATT and SNEGSKA (reference sequence). V was shortened by 3 bases and J by 3 bases, with 5 bases between the two germline ends.

This clonotype was found many times. The CDR3 nucleotides read TGTGCCAGCAGATCGGGTATCCCGACCGGGGAGCTGTTTTTT. Translating it yields CASRSGIPTGELFF. This chain joins TRBV12-3 or TRBV12-4 and TRBJ2-2, with unresolved D. The CDR3 sequence is 14 residues long. Trimming took 6 bases from V and 5 from J, leaving 13 bases between them.

This clonotype was picked up many times. The gene calls are TRBV5-1 and TRBJ2-7, with a possible D match to TRBD1 (5 bases). CDR1 is SGHRS, CDR2 YFSETQ, per germline. The CDR3 contains 15 residues. V lost 0 bases, J lost 2 bases, and 12 bases lay in between. The CDR3: CASSLDDRLAYEQYF. DNA of the CDR3: TGCGCCAGCAGCTTGGATGACAGATTAGCCTACGAGCAGTACTTC.

This clonotype was detected many times. This chain joins TRBV20-1 and TRBJ1-1, with TRBD1 as a possible D gene (6 bases). The CDR3 runs 15 residues. The V and J ends lost 0 bases and 5 bases respectively, with 16 bases between them. CDR1 DFQATT and CDR2 SNEGSKA come from the germline V gene (reference sequence). The CDR3 reads CSARDFVQGRTEAFF. DNA for the CDR3: TGCAGTGCTAGAGATTTTGTCCAGGGGAGGACTGAAGCTTTCTTT.

This clonotype came up many times. V and J are TRBV14 and TRBJ1-1; 12 positions match TRBD1. Per the germline V gene, CDR1 is SGHDN and CDR2 is FVKESK. V was clipped by 0 bases and J by 1 base; unmatched bases: 9. The CDR3 is made up of 19 amino acids. The CDR3 sequence is CASSQDRRWGQGANTEAFF. In DNA, the CDR3 is TGTGCCAGCAGCCAAGACAGGAGGTGGGGACAGGGGGCGAACACTGAAGCTTTCTTT.

At least ten counts were recorded for this clonotype. The chain uses TRBV7-2 and TRBJ2-5; 10 nucleotides match TRBD1. Unmatched junction bases numbered 9, after V lost 1 base and J lost 7 bases. Germline V lookup: CDR1 SGHTA, CDR2 FQGNSA. This CDR3 has 16 residues. CDR3 bases: TGTGCCAGCAGCTTAGTCCCGGGACAGGGGTTTGGGACCCAGTACTTC. Translated, it gives CASSLVPGQGFGTQYF. The full variable domain, with the rest looked up from reference TRBV7-2 and TRBJ2-5, is GAGVSQSPSNKVTEKGKDVELRCDPISGHTALYWYRQSLGQGLEFLIYFQGNSAPDKSGLPSDRFSAERTGGSVSTLTIQRTQQEDSAVYLCASSLVPGQGFGTQYFGPGTRLLVL.

This clonotype was observed at least ten times. This rearrangement joins TRBV5-1 to TRBJ1-4; 9 nucleotides agree with TRBD1. The J segment lost 8 bases and the V segment lost 6 bases, leaving 11 bases of the junction unmatched. The CDR3 is 15 amino acids. Germline V lookup: CDR1 SGHRS, CDR2 YFSETQ. The CDR3 reads CASNTGGELREKLFF. DNA for the CDR3: TGCGCCAGCAATACAGGGGGCGAGTTACGAGAAAAACTGTTTTTT.

This clonotype came up many times. This chain links TRBV29-1 with TRBJ1-4, with 10 bases aligning to TRBD1. The CDR3 is 13 residues long. In germline, CDR1 is SQVTM, CDR2 ANQGSEA. Losses at the gene ends were 4 bases for V and 10 bases for J; bases not matched to a gene: 6. The CDR3 DNA is TGCAGCGTTGTGGGACAGGGGCTAGGAAAACTGTTTTTT. The encoded protein is CSVVGQGLGKLFF.

This clonotype has at least ten counts. The V gene is TRBV5-1, the J gene TRBJ2-7, with TRBD2 matching over 9 bases. Germline CDR1 and CDR2: SGHRS and YFSETQ. The CDR3 length is 14 residues. The trim removed 0 bases at V and 5 bases at J, leaving 3 bases unmatched. CDR3 nucleotides: TGCGCCAGCAGCTTGGGTAGACTAGCGGACGAGCAGTACTTC. Translating it yields CASSLGRLADEQYF.

This clonotype was seen repeatedly, ten times or more. The chain links TRBV5-1 to TRBJ2-1, with 7 bases lining up with TRBD1. Germline CDR1 and CDR2: SGHRS and YFSETQ. CDR3 length: 16 amino acids. V was pared by 4 bases and J by 4 bases, with 11 bases of the junction left unmatched. The CDR3 DNA reads TGCGCCAGCAGCCCGACCACGGGACAGCTGTACAATGAGCAGTTCTTC. Translated: CASSPTTGQLYNEQFF.

At least ten counts were recorded for this clonotype. The chain is built from TRBV2 and TRBJ1-5; TRBD1 is a possible D gene (5 bases). Germline V gives CDR1 SNHLY, CDR2 FYNNEI. Between the trimmed V and J ends, which lost 7 bases and 5 bases, there was a span of 15 bases. The CDR3 runs 14 residues. DNA for the CDR3: TGTGCCAGCAACGGGGGGTATGGAGATCAGCCCCAGCATTTT. Protein: CASNGGYGDQPQHF.

This clonotype was observed at least ten times. The V call is TRBV12-3 or TRBV12-4, the J call TRBJ2-5; 12 nucleotides agree with TRBD2. There are 14 residues in the CDR3. The V segment lost 4 bases and the J segment 5 bases; nucleotides outside the gene matches: 2. CDR3 region: CASSSTSGGETQYF. CDR3 nucleotide sequence: TGTGCCAGCAGTTCCACTAGCGGGGGGGAGACCCAGTACTTC.

This clonotype was counted at least ten times. The rearrangement links TRBV6-5 to TRBJ1-1, with D uncertain. Trimming left V 4 bases short and J 10 bases short, with 16 bases between. Germline assignment: CDR1 MNHEY and CDR2 SVGAGI. The length of the CDR3 is 13 residues. CDR3 residues: CASSSLSQIRAFF. CDR3 DNA sequence: TGTGCCAGCAGTTCCCTCTCTCAGATAAGAGCTTTCTTT.